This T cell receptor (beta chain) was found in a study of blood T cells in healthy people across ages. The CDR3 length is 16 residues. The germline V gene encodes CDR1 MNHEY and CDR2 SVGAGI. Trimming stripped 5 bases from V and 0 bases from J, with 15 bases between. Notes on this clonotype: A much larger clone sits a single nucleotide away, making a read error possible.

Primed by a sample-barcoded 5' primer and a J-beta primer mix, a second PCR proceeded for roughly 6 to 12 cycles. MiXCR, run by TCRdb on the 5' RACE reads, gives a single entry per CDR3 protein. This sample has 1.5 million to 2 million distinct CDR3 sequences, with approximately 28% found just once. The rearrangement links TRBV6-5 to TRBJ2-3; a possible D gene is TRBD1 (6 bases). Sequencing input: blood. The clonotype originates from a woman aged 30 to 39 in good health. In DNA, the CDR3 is TGTGCCAGCAGTAACCGAGGACAGCGGAGCACAGATACGCAGTATTTT. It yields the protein CASSNRGQRSTDTQYF.